One and the same sample provided the 19 T cell receptor beta chains below, sequenced in a study of CD8 T cells in ankylosing spondylitis (TCRdb year 2017). Preparation of the library involved 5' RACE. Sequencing took place on an Illumina HiSeq 2500. In TCRdb, the public reads were trimmed at Q25 with fastp and aligned with MiXCR, with productive beta chains retained. Each entry merges the rows of one CDR3 protein and shows their most common DNA and genes. The sample contains 250,000 or so distinct CDR3 sequences, over 15% of them found a single time. The ten most abundant clones make up around a third of the sample. Sequencing was performed on blood, either unsorted or a sorted T cell fraction (not recorded which). These receptors were collected from a male donor with ankylosing spondylitis or in good health (not recorded which).

This clonotype was seen at least ten times. The chain joins TRBV15 to TRBJ2-7; D remains ambiguous. Trimming stripped 0 bases from V and 7 bases from J, with 10 bases between. The CDR3 totals 13 residues. Per the germline V gene, CDR1 is LNHNV and CDR2 is YYDKDF (reference sequence). In nucleotides, the CDR3 is TGTGCCACCAGCAGAGATAGATTGACAGAGCAGTACTTC. Protein: CATSRDRLTEQYF.

This clonotype has just a few counts. CDR3 region: CASSQSPTSGLDTQYF. In DNA form, the CDR3 reads TGCGCCAGCAGCCAGTCACCGACTAGCGGGTTGGATACGCAGTATTTT. V and J are TRBV4-3 and TRBJ2-3; 10 bases match TRBD2. Germline V lookup: CDR1 LGHNA, CDR2 YSLEER. V trimming: 3 bases; J trimming: 6 bases; junction bases outside the gene matches: 9. The CDR3 spans 16 residues.

This clonotype showed up just a few times. The junction differs from germline at one of its ends, possibly a read error. The rearrangement uses TRBV12-3 or TRBV12-4 and TRBJ2-5, with 10 bases fitting TRBD1. This CDR3 comprises 17 residues. Written as DNA, the CDR3 is TGTGCCAGCACCAAACCCGGGACAGGGGATTTCCAAAAGACCCAGTACTTC. Its protein product is CASTKPGTGDFQKTQYF.

This clonotype was picked up a small number of times. The chain combines TRBV7-9 with TRBJ2-5, with D possibly TRBD2 on 5 matching bases. The ends were cut back, 3 bases at V and 5 bases at J, with 10 bases in the middle. Germline lookup yields CDR1 SEHNR and CDR2 FQNEAQ (reference sequence). The CDR3 has 13 residues. CDR3 coding DNA: TGTGCCAGCAGCTTTGAGGGAGAGGAGACCCAGTACTTC. This sequence encodes CASSFEGEETQYF.

The V gene is TRBV4-2, the J gene TRBJ2-2, with 9 bases identical to TRBD1. The V gene end was trimmed by 3 bases and the J gene end by 7 bases; junction bases not matched to a gene: 18. Germline CDR1 and CDR2: LGHNA and YNFKEQ. This CDR3 is 19 amino acids long. Written as DNA, the CDR3 is TGTGCCAGCAGCCATCTATACACAGGGGGCGGGGTGATGTTCGGGGAGCTGTTTTTT. This codes for CASSHLYTGGGVMFGELFF.

CDR3 sequence (DNA): TGCGCCAGCAGCCGAACTAGCGACCGCACAGATACGCAGTATTTT. As protein: CASSRTSDRTDTQYF. The chain recombines TRBV5-1 with TRBJ2-3; 7 bases align to TRBD2. The V gene end was trimmed by 4 bases and the J gene end by 1 base; junction bases not matched to a gene: 6. CDR1 is SGHRS, CDR2 YFSETQ, per germline. The CDR3 is 15 amino acids.

The rearrangement links TRBV6-2 or TRBV6-3 to TRBJ2-3; D not resolved. This CDR3 region has 13 residues. Germline CDR1 MNHEY, CDR2 SVGEGT. V lost 6 bases and J 2 bases, leaving 9 bases between the germline ends. CDR3 region: CASSPAPTDTQYF. DNA of the CDR3: TGTGCCAGCAGCCCCGCTCCCACAGATACGCAGTATTTT.

V usage is TRBV12-3 or TRBV12-4 and J usage is TRBJ2-1, with 7 positions matching TRBD2. The CDR3 spans 17 residues. The V gene end was trimmed by 1 base and the J gene end by 4 bases; junction bases not matched to a gene: 10. In nucleotides, the CDR3 is TGTGCCAGCAGTTTAGTCACTAGCGACAGTACTTACAATGAGCAGTTCTTC. Protein product: CASSLVTSDSTYNEQFF.

This clonotype was counted between two and nine times. The rearrangement links TRBV10-3 to TRBJ2-1, with 8 positions matching TRBD2. Losses at the gene ends were 6 bases for V and 5 bases for J; bases not matched to a gene: 15. CDR1 and CDR2 (germline): ENHRY, SYGVKD. The CDR3 is 17 amino acids. CDR3 region: CAIRGDNSGKGDNEQFF. As DNA, the CDR3 is TGTGCCATCAGGGGGGATAATAGCGGGAAAGGCGACAATGAGCAGTTCTTC.

The gene calls are TRBV12-3 or TRBV12-4 and TRBJ2-5; a weak D match, TRBD2 (5 bases). The CDR3 contains 15 residues. The V end lost 1 base, the J end lost 4 bases, and 13 bases lay between the germline ends. In DNA, the CDR3 is TGTGCCAGCAGTTTAGAGGAAAGGAGGCTAGAGACCCAGTACTTC. The encoded protein is CASSLEERRLETQYF.

This chain uses TRBV4-2 with TRBJ2-3; 11 bases are shared with TRBD2. Germline CDR1 LGHNA, CDR2 YNFKEQ. V lost 4 bases to trimming and J lost 5 bases; unmatched junction nucleotides: 5. This CDR3 is built from 15 residues. As DNA, the CDR3 is TGTGCCAGCAGCCCACTAGCGGGAGAGGGAGATACGCAGTATTTT. Protein product: CASSPLAGEGDTQYF.

This clonotype was recorded a few times. J is TRBJ2-7 and V is TRBV9, with D perhaps assigned TRBD1 or TRBD2 (5 bases each). V was pared by 0 bases and J by 7 bases, with 20 bases between. The CDR3 consists of 16 residues. In germline, CDR1 is SGDLS, CDR2 YYNGEE. In nucleotides, the CDR3 is TGTGCCAGCAGCGTAGGTGGGACGGCCCCTGATGCAGAGCAGTACTTC. Protein product: CASSVGGTAPDAEQYF.

The chain couples TRBV7-9 to TRBJ2-7; the match to TRBD1 covers 9 bases. The CDR3 length is 15 residues. Germline V lookup: CDR1 SEHNR, CDR2 FQNEAQ (reference sequence). With 7 bases clipped from V and 3 bases from J, the junction kept 10 bases outside the gene matches. DNA of the CDR3: TGTGCCAGCACCAAGGGGGGGACAGGGATCTACGAGCAGTACTTC. Translation gives CASTKGGTGIYEQYF.

This clonotype qualifies as medium-sized. The V call is TRBV29-1, the J call TRBJ2-1, with a possible D match to TRBD2 (5 bases). From germline, CDR1 is SQVTM and CDR2 ANQGSEA. This CDR3 contains 15 residues. Deletions cut 1 base from V and 0 bases from J, with 10 bases between. The CDR3 reads CSVEVWTSSYNEQFF. In DNA form, the CDR3 reads TGCAGCGTTGAAGTATGGACTTCCTCCTACAATGAGCAGTTCTTC.

The V gene is TRBV6-1, the J gene TRBJ2-2; D not certain. Germline V lookup: CDR1 MNHNS, CDR2 SASEGT. V lost 8 bases and J lost 0, with 10 bases in between. This CDR3 contains 14 residues. CDR3 nucleotides: TGTGCCAGCTTGGTACAGACGAACACCGGGGAGCTGTTTTTT. This encodes CASLVQTNTGELFF.

Ten or more counts support this clonotype. The chain has TRBV12-3 or TRBV12-4 and TRBJ2-2; D is undetermined. This CDR3 comprises 12 residues. V lost 0 bases, J lost 6 bases, and 2 bases lay in between. In DNA, the CDR3 is TGTGCCAGCAGTTTAGCCCCCGGGGAGCTGTTTTTT. Protein product: CASSLAPGELFF.

This clonotype has a count of ten or more. The V gene is TRBV27, the J gene TRBJ1-5; 8 positions agree with TRBD1. Germline loops: CDR1 MNHEY, CDR2 SMNVEV (reference sequence). The CDR3 spans 14 residues. V gave up 4 bases and J gave up 4 bases; unmatched junction bases: 3. The chain's CDR3 is CASSSTGGNQPQHF. In DNA, the CDR3 is TGTGCCAGCAGTTCCACAGGGGGAAATCAGCCCCAGCATTTT.

This clonotype has ten or more counts. The V gene is TRBV15, the J gene TRBJ2-5, with TRBD2 identical over 10 bases. The germline V gene has CDR1 LNHNV and CDR2 YYDKDF (reference sequence). V lost 2 bases to trimming and J lost 0 bases; unmatched junction nucleotides: 6. CDR3 length: 17 amino acids. CDR3 residues: CATSRSSSGSYQETQYF. The CDR3 DNA follows: TGTGCCACCAGCAGATCTTCTAGCGGGAGTTACCAAGAGACCCAGTACTTC.

This chain uses TRBV5-6 with TRBJ2-2, with D possibly TRBD2 on 5 matching bases. This CDR3 is built from 16 residues. In germline, CDR1 is SGHDT, CDR2 YYEEEE. V lost 0 bases to trimming and J lost 4 bases, with 13 bases between them. The CDR3 protein is CASSLAGELTTGELFF. The CDR3 nucleotides read TGTGCCAGCAGCTTGGCCGGGGAATTGACCACCGGGGAGCTGTTTTTT.